This TCR beta chain was captured by sequencing in a study of OX40 agonist ivuxolimab in advanced cancers. Overall study context: Patients enrolled in dose escalation were diagnosed with hepatocellular carcinoma, melanoma, renal cell or head and neck cancer. Whole-study findings and limits: With doses of 0.1-3.0 mg/kg, partial responders showed among the lowest clonal expansion.

In germline, CDR1 is MNHNS, CDR2 SASEGT. V trimming: 11 bases; J trimming: 5 bases; junction bases outside the gene matches: 6. The length of the CDR3 is 13 residues. Turning to this clone: Its specificity is unknown.

Using immunoSEQ multiplex PCR, the repertoire was profiled, and TCRdb retains in-frame clones only, with some absent. The sample lists about 51,000 clones, roughly 84% occurring once. This specimen consisted of CD4+ or CD8+ T cells sorted from blood, obtained in a trial of the OX40 agonist ivuxolimab. The rearrangement uses TRBV6-1 and TRBJ2-3; 11 bases align to TRBD1. The source of this sequence is an adult with an advanced solid tumor such as melanoma, head and neck, liver or kidney cancer. This CDR3 is CAGDRGMGDTQYF. In DNA, the CDR3 is TGTGCCGGGGACAGGGGGATGGGAGATACGCAGTATTTT.